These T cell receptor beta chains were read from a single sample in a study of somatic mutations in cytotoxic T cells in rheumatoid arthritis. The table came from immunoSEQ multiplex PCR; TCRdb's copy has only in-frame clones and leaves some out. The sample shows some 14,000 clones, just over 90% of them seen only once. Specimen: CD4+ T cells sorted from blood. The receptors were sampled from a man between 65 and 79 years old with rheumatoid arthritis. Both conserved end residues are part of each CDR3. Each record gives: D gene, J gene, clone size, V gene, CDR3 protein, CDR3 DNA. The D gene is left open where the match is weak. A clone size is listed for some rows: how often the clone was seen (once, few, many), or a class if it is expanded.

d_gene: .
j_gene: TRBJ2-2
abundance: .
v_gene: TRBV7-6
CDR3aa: CASSLLRGTGELFF
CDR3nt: TGTGCCAGCAGCCTCCTACGGGGGACCGGGGAGCTGTTTTTT

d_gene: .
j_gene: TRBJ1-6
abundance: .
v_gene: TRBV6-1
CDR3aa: CASRTQGLYNSPLHF
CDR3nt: TGTGCCAGCAGAACCCAGGGGCTCTATAATTCACCCCTCCACTTT

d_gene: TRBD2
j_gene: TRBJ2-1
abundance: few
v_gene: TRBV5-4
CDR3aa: CASSHSGLAFYNEQFF
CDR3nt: TGTGCCAGCAGCCACTCGGGACTAGCGTTCTACAATGAGCAGTTCTTC

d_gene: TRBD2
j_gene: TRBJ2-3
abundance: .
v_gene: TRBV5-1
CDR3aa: CASSPPVAGGTDTQYF
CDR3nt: TGCGCCAGCAGCCCCCCCGTGGCGGGAGGCACAGATACGCAGTATTTT

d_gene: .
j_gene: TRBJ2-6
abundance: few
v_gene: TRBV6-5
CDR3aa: CASSEGFWANVLTF
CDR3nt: TGTGCCAGCAGTGAGGGTTTCTGGGCCAACGTCCTGACTTTC

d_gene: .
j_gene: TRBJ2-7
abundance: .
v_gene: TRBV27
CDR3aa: CASSLTGSYEQYF
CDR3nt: TGTGCCAGCAGTTTAACCGGGAGCTACGAGCAGTACTTC

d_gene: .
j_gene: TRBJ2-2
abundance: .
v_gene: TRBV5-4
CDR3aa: CASSLGPEDTGELFF
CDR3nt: TGTGCCAGCAGCTTGGGTCCGGAGGACACCGGGGAGCTGTTTTTT

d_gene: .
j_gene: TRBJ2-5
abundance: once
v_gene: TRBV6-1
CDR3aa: CASSGTYQETQYF
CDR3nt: TGTGCCAGCAGTGGCACATACCAAGAGACCCAGTACTTC

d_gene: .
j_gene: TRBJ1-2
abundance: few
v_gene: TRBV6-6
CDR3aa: CASSYDTNYGYTF
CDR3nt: TGTGCCAGCAGTTACGACACAAACTATGGCTACACCTTC

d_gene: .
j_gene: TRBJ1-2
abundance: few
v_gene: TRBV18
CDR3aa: CASSGPPRSGYTF
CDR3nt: TGTGCCAGCTCGGGTCCCCCTAGGTCTGGCTACACCTTC

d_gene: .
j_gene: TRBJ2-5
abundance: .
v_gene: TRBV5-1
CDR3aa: CASSLSGPGETQYF
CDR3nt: TGCGCCAGCAGCTTGTCGGGTCCCGGGGAGACCCAGTACTTC

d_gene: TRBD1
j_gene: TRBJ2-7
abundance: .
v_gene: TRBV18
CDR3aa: CASSRDRGLEQYF
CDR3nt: TGTGCCAGCTCGCGGGACAGGGGGCTTGAGCAGTACTTC

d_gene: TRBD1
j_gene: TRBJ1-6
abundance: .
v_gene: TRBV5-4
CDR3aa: CASSLGTGQNSPLHF
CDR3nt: TGTGCCAGCAGCCTAGGGACAGGACAAAATTCACCCCTCCACTTT

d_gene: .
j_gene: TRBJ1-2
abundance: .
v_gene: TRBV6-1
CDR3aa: CASSEARSGRYGYTF
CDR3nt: TGTGCCAGCAGTGAAGCGCGTTCGGGGAGGTATGGCTACACCTTC

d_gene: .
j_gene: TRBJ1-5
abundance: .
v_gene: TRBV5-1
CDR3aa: CASSLDYGSQPQHF
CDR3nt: TGCGCCAGCAGCTTGGACTACGGGAGCCAGCCCCAGCATTTT